This T cell receptor beta chain was profiled in a study of T cells in Graves' hyperthyroidism and ophthalmopathy. In the case of this clonotype: Its matching antigen is unknown.

Notes on the study in general: Ophthalmopathy was separated from stable hyperthyroidism by a 13 V-J model.

RNA transcripts provided the source from which TCR beta CDR3 regions were amplified. HTBI primers drove first-round RT-PCR of the TCR CDR3. MiXCR, applied by TCRdb to the multiplex PCR reads, yields one record per CDR3 protein. This sample has about 540,000 distinct CDR3 sequences; around 42% occur once, and the top ten carry about 8.3%. This CDR3 is 16 amino acids long. The V segment lost 6 bases and the J segment 4 bases; nucleotides outside the gene matches: 9. The V gene's germline CDR1 is SNHLY and CDR2 FYNNEI. Uncontrolled infection, other autoimmune disease, pregnancy or lactation disqualified patients from enrolment.

The material sequenced was peripheral blood or thyroid tissue (not recorded which). The chain uses TRBV2 and TRBJ2-5; 12 nucleotides align to TRBD2. The TCR sequence derives from a woman aged 18-35 years with Graves' hyperthyroidism. Here the CDR3 reads CASSHVLAGGGETQYF. For the CDR3, the DNA is TGTGCCAGCAGCCACGTTCTAGCGGGAGGGGGAGAGACCCAGTACTTC.